This TCR beta chain stems from a study of OX40 agonist ivuxolimab in advanced cancers. Broader study findings: Low normalized T-cell clonal expansion was additionally recorded for some nonresponders. CD4+ and CD8+ blood T cells expanded clonally by week 6 at 0.1 to 3.0 mg/kg. In the 0.1-3.0 mg/kg groups, partial responders showed among the lowest expansion.

Here immunoSEQ multiplex PCR was the method, and the copy in TCRdb shows in-frame clones only, minus some. The sample records tens of thousands of clones, 91% being singletons. Worth noting for this clone: As yet, its antigen is unknown.

V was trimmed by 8 bases and J by 7 bases, leaving 11 bases between them. The germline CDR1 and CDR2 sequences are LNHDA and SQIVND (reference sequence). The CDR3 contains 11 residues. Blood specimens came from baseline, cycle 4 day 1, and cycle 7 day 1. Material: CD4+ or CD8+ T cells sorted from blood, obtained in a trial of the OX40 agonist ivuxolimab. This receptor was taken from an adult with an advanced solid tumor such as melanoma, head and neck, liver or kidney cancer. The chain links TRBV19 to TRBJ1-2; D remains ambiguous. The chain's CDR3 is CASGVWGGYTF. The CDR3, as DNA: TGTGCCAGTGGAGTTTGGGGTGGCTACACCTTC.